The 24 T cell receptor beta chains below were found in one sample sequenced in a study of T cells in Graves' hyperthyroidism and ophthalmopathy. Amplification of TCR beta CDR3 regions was performed using RNA transcripts as template. HTBI primers were employed in a first-round RT-PCR of the TCR CDR3. TCRdb recomputed calls from the multiplex PCR reads with MiXCR, one row per CDR3 protein. Of about 350,000 distinct CDR3 sequences in the sample, roughly 13% were seen once. Sequenced material: blood. The origin of the receptors is a woman in her 40s with Graves' ophthalmopathy.

In its sample, this clonotype was seen many times. The J gene is TRBJ1-1, the V gene TRBV19, with a possible D match to TRBD1 (5 bases). Trimming took off 3 bases at V and 3 bases at J, with 14 bases between the two ends. Germline CDR1 reads LNHDA; CDR2 reads SQIVND (reference sequence). This CDR3 spans 15 amino acids. The CDR3 sequence: CASSIIAKGDTEAFF. The CDR3 bases are TGTGCCAGTAGTATTATCGCAAAAGGGGACACTGAAGCTTTCTTT.

This clonotype has a count of ten or more. The chain has TRBV7-8 and TRBJ2-7; 8 positions agree with TRBD1. From germline, CDR1 is SGHVS and CDR2 FQNEAQ. Germline trimming cut 2 bases from V and 2 bases from J; bases unmatched to any gene: 8. This CDR3 region has 16 residues. The DNA of the CDR3 is TGTGCCAGCAGCTTATATGCCCGGACAGGGCCCTACGAGCAGTACTTC. Translating it yields CASSLYARTGPYEQYF.

This clonotype was observed a handful of times. The chain links TRBV5-1 to TRBJ2-5; 7 nucleotides match TRBD1. V dropped 4 bases and J dropped 3; count of bases not matched to a gene: 9. This CDR3 contains 15 residues. The germline V gene encodes CDR1 SGHRS and CDR2 YFSETQ. CDR3 in amino acids: CASSPTGTVKETQYF. The CDR3 nucleotides are TGCGCCAGCAGCCCAACCGGGACAGTTAAAGAGACCCAGTACTTC.

In this sample, this clonotype turned up many times. The chain carries TRBV20-1 and TRBJ2-3; no firm D call. The germline CDR1 and CDR2 sequences are DFQATT and SNEGSKA (reference sequence). This CDR3 has 15 amino acids. Trimming shortened V by 5 bases and J by 1 base, and 16 bases separated the two germline ends. The CDR3, as DNA: TGCAGTGCTTGCCCCCGGCACTGGGGCACAGATACGCAGTATTTT. Translated, it gives CSACPRHWGTDTQYF.

The chain uses TRBV6-1 and TRBJ2-3, with TRBD1 matching 7 bases. V gave up 6 bases and J gave up 2 bases; unmatched junction bases: 5. CDR3 length: 14 amino acids. Per the germline V gene, CDR1 is MNHNS and CDR2 is SASEGT. The CDR3, as DNA: TGTGCCAGCAGAGACAGGGACAACACAGATACGCAGTATTTT. This sequence encodes CASRDRDNTDTQYF.

The CDR3 coding sequence is TGCAGTGCTAGAGACGACGGGGAGCTGTTTTTT. Translation: CSARDDGELFF. The rearrangement links TRBV20-1 to TRBJ2-2, with D unclear. The CDR3 totals 11 residues. Trimming cost V 0 bases and J 7 bases, with 3 bases left between them. CDR1 is DFQATT and CDR2 is SNEGSKA in the germline V gene (reference sequence).

In this sample, this clonotype turned up many times. V usage is TRBV12-3 or TRBV12-4 and J usage is TRBJ2-7; TRBD2 aligns across 7 bases. The CDR3 spans 13 residues. V gave up 5 bases and J gave up 6 bases; unmatched junction bases: 7. CDR3 protein: CASSPGWGGEQYF. In nucleotides, the CDR3 is TGTGCCAGCAGTCCCGGATGGGGGGGCGAGCAGTACTTC.

This clonotype was counted ten times or more. This chain connects TRBV20-1 to TRBJ2-7; 8 bases are a match to TRBD1. The CDR3 is 15 residues long. V was pared by 5 bases and J by 3 bases, with 12 bases of the junction left unmatched. CDR1 is DFQATT and CDR2 is SNEGSKA in the germline V gene (reference sequence). Here the CDR3 DNA reads TGCAGTGCTCACTCGTCGGACAGGGTGAACTACGAGCAGTACTTC. It specifies CSAHSSDRVNYEQYF.

This clonotype was recorded many times. The gene calls are TRBV28 and TRBJ2-1, with TRBD2 matching over 11 bases. The CDR3 contains 18 residues. V lost 9 bases to trimming and J lost 0 bases; unmatched junction nucleotides: 13. Germline CDR1 reads MDHEN; CDR2 reads SYDVKM. CDR3 sequence: CASPPSGRLVGSYNEQFF. The CDR3 nucleotides are TGTGCCAGTCCACCTAGCGGGAGGTTGGTGGGCTCCTACAATGAGCAGTTCTTC.

This clonotype was recorded many times. The chain combines TRBV20-1 with TRBJ1-5; the match to TRBD1 covers 8 bases. CDR3 length: 13 amino acids. In germline, CDR1 is DFQATT, CDR2 SNEGSKA (reference sequence). J gave up 4 bases and V 6 bases, and 5 bases lay outside the gene matches. CDR3 sequence: CSAWTGRNQPQHF. The CDR3 region has the DNA TGCAGTGCCTGGACAGGGAGAAATCAGCCCCAGCATTTT.

The table lists this clonotype with a few counts. V gene TRBV12-3 or TRBV12-4 combines with J gene TRBJ2-7; 7 bases match TRBD1. V trimming: 7 bases; J trimming: 0 bases; junction bases outside the gene matches: 9. The CDR3 sequence is 15 residues long. Here the CDR3 DNA reads TGTGCCAGCACGTACTCCAACAGGGGCTCCTACGAGCAGTACTTC. Amino acids: CASTYSNRGSYEQYF.

V and J are TRBV5-5 and TRBJ1-1; TRBD1 matches at 7 bases. This CDR3 has 15 amino acids. Germline assignment: CDR1 SGHKS and CDR2 YYEKEE (reference sequence). V was clipped by 3 bases and J by 4 bases; unmatched bases: 9. The CDR3 DNA sequence: TGTGCCAGCAGCTCTATACAGGGGAGGAGCACTGAAGCTTTCTTT. Protein product: CASSSIQGRSTEAFF.

This clonotype was found many times. The chain uses TRBV7-8 and TRBJ2-1; 11 nucleotides line up with TRBD2. Germline V gene sequence: CDR1 SGHVS, CDR2 FQNEAQ. Losses at the gene ends were 7 bases for V and 4 bases for J; bases not matched to a gene: 6. This CDR3 comprises 15 residues. CDR3 protein: CASNLLAGGYNEQFF. The CDR3 DNA reads TGTGCCAGCAATCTATTAGCGGGAGGGTACAATGAGCAGTTCTTC.

This clonotype was found many times. The chain combines TRBV19 with TRBJ1-2; 10 bases are a match to TRBD1. V lost 6 bases, J lost 2 bases, and 9 bases stayed unmatched. Germline CDR1 is LNHDA and CDR2 is SQIVND (reference sequence). This CDR3 comprises 16 residues. CDR3 DNA sequence: TGTGCCAGTAGCGAACCCCCGGGACAGGGGAACTATGGCTACACCTTC. It codes for CASSEPPGQGNYGYTF.

Many counts were recorded for this clonotype. The CDR3 sequence is CASRPNRGYYEQYF. CDR3 bases: TGTGCCAGCAGACCTAACAGGGGTTACTACGAGCAGTACTTC. The chain employs TRBV2 and TRBJ2-7; TRBD1 aligns across 7 bases. Germline loops: CDR1 SNHLY, CDR2 FYNNEI. The CDR3 is 14 amino acids. J lost 3 bases, V lost 6 bases, and 8 bases had no gene match. The full variable domain, in which reference TRBV2 and TRBJ2-7 provide the parts outside the CDR3, is EPEVTQTPSHQVTQMGQEVILRCVPISNHLYFYWYRQILGQKVEFLVSFYNNEISEKSEIFDDQFSVERPDGSNFTLKIRSTKLEDSAMYFCASRPNRGYYEQYFGPGTRLTVT.

This clonotype was picked up a small number of times. The genes are TRBV18 and TRBJ2-1; D remains ambiguous. Germline CDR1 and CDR2: KGHSH and LQKENI. There are 14 residues in the CDR3. Trimming stripped 5 bases from V and 4 bases from J, with 12 bases between. The CDR3 loop is CASSSLDGYNEQFF. The CDR3 DNA sequence: TGTGCCAGCTCATCCCTGGACGGGTACAATGAGCAGTTCTTC.

In this sample, this clonotype turned up many times. The V gene is TRBV10-3, the J gene TRBJ2-7; 10 bases are a match to TRBD2. V was clipped by 2 bases and J by 3 bases; unmatched bases: 10. The germline gives CDR1 ENHRY, CDR2 SYGVKD. The CDR3 is 17 amino acids. CDR3: CAISEGVAGGLNYEQYF. For the CDR3, the DNA is TGTGCCATCAGTGAGGGGGTAGCGGGGGGCCTGAACTACGAGCAGTACTTC.

This clonotype has a single count. The germline gene is not matched at one end of the junction; a read error may be the cause. The gene calls are TRBV6-1 and TRBJ2-7; 10 bases fit TRBD2. The CDR3 has 18 amino acids. CDR1 and CDR2 (germline): MNHNS, SASEGT. The CDR3 DNA reads as TGTGCCAGCAGACCTAATCAACTTCTAGCGGGGGACGCCTACGAGCAATACTTC. Translated, it gives CASRPNQLLAGDAYEQYF.

The chain employs TRBV14 and TRBJ2-1; D not resolved. The CDR3 runs 12 residues. Germline assignment: CDR1 SGHDN and CDR2 FVKESK. V was pared by 5 bases and J by 5 bases, with 7 bases between. The CDR3 region is CASSWSHNEQFF. The CDR3 DNA reads as TGTGCCAGCAGCTGGAGTCACAATGAGCAGTTCTTC.

The chain combines TRBV30 with TRBJ2-5, with TRBD2 identical over 9 bases. The trim removed 4 bases at V and 7 bases at J, leaving 7 bases unmatched. Germline V gene lookup returns CDR1 GTSNPN and CDR2 SVGIG (reference sequence). The CDR3 contains 13 residues. CDR3 sequence: CAWTTSGGGTQYF. CDR3 nucleotides: TGTGCCTGGACGACTAGCGGAGGCGGGACCCAGTACTTC. Complete variable domain (other parts from reference TRBV30 and TRBJ2-5): SQTIHQWPATLVQPVGSPLSLECTVEGTSNPNLYWYRQAAGRGLQLLFYSVGIGQISSEVPQNLSASRPQDRQFILSSKKLLLSDSGFYLCAWTTSGGGTQYFGPGTRLLVL.

This clonotype was found many times. The rearrangement links TRBV12-3 or TRBV12-4 to TRBJ2-1, with a possible D match to TRBD2 (5 bases). V was pared by 6 bases and J by 7 bases, with 16 bases between. The CDR3 spans 14 residues. Here the CDR3 reads CASRPPGIWNEQFF. The CDR3 region has the DNA TGTGCCAGCAGGCCCCCCGGGATTTGGAATGAGCAGTTCTTC.

This clonotype has at least ten counts. V and J are TRBV20-1 and TRBJ2-5, with unresolved D. This CDR3 has 12 residues. V was pared by 6 bases and J by 5 bases, with 13 bases between. CDR1 is DFQATT, CDR2 SNEGSKA, per germline (reference sequence). The chain's CDR3 is CSARPSLETQYF. The CDR3 region has the DNA TGCAGTGCCAGACCCTCATTGGAGACCCAGTACTTC.

This clonotype was counted a single time. Since no conserved phenylalanine or tryptophan closes the CDR3, a read error is the likely cause. The chain has TRBV18 and TRBJ2-3; D not resolved. Germline CDR1 and CDR2: KGHSH and LQKENI. The V gene lost 2 bases and the J gene lost 0 bases, with 3 bases spanning the gap. The CDR3 contains 13 residues. In nucleotides, the CDR3 is TGTGCCAGCTCACCAACTAGCACAGATACGCAGTATCTT. Protein product: CASSPTSTDTQYL.

This clonotype came up many times. The J gene is TRBJ1-2, the V gene TRBV20-1; D gene unclear. From germline, CDR1 is DFQATT and CDR2 SNEGSKA (reference sequence). This CDR3 spans 10 amino acids. The V end lost 7 bases, the J end lost 4 bases, and 7 bases lay between the germline ends. The CDR3 nucleotides are TGCAGTGGACTCACCTATGGCTACACCTTC. Translating it yields CSGLTYGYTF.